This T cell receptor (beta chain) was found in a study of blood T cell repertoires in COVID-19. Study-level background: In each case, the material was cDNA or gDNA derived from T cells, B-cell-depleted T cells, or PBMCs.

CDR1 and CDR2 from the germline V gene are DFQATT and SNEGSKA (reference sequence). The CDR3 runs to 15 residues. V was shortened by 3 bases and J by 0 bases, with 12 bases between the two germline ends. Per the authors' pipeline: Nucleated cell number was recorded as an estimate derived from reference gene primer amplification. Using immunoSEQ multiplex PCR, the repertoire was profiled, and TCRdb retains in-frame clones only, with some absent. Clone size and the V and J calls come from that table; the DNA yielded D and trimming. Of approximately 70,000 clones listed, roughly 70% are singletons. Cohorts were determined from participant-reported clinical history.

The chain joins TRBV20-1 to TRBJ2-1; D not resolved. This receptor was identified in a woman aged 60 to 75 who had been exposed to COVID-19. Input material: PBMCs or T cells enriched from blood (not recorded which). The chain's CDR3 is CSASPTDSSYNEQFF. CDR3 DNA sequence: TGCAGTGCTAGTCCCACTGATAGCTCCTACAATGAGCAGTTCTTC.